Listed below are T cell receptor beta chains from one sample, sequenced in a study of shared T cell receptors in the human thymus. Produced via immunoSEQ multiplex PCR; TCRdb's table is partial and in-frame only. The sample yields almost 550,000 clones, approximately 80% seen once. This same sample was also taken into another study, of human thymus T cells.

Material: thymocytes. The source of these receptors is a boy younger than two with a congenital heart defect. The CDR3 runs from the conserved cysteine through the conserved F or W. Fields, in order: clone size, J gene, V gene, D gene, CDR3 DNA, CDR3 protein. The D gene is left open where the match is weak. Expanded clones are given a class, and other clones once, few, many or no size at all.

clone_size: NA; j_call: TRBJ2-7; v_call: TRBV28; d_call: TRBD1; cdr3_nt: TGTGCCAGCAGTCCGGGACAGGGATTAGATACCTACGAGCAGTACTTC; cdr3_aa: CASSPGQGLDTYEQYF
clone_size: NA; j_call: TRBJ2-1; v_call: TRBV6-4; d_call: TRBD2; cdr3_nt: TGTGCCAGCAGTGACCGGACTAGCGGGTCCGACAATGAGCAGTTCTTC; cdr3_aa: CASSDRTSGSDNEQFF
clone_size: NA; j_call: TRBJ2-7; v_call: TRBV5-5; d_call: TRBD2; cdr3_nt: TGTGCCAGCAGCGGGGCCGGACTAGCGGGGTCCTACGAGCAGTACTTC; cdr3_aa: CASSGAGLAGSYEQYF
clone_size: NA; j_call: TRBJ2-3; v_call: TRBV27; d_call: TRBD2; cdr3_nt: TGTGCCAGCAGTTTAAACGGGGCTAGCGGAAATCCCCCAGATACGCAGTATTTT; cdr3_aa: CASSLNGASGNPPDTQYF
clone_size: NA; j_call: TRBJ1-1; v_call: TRBV30; d_call: NA; cdr3_nt: TGTGCCTGGAGTTTTCTCGACTGCACTGAAGCTTTCTTT; cdr3_aa: CAWSFLDCTEAFF
clone_size: NA; j_call: TRBJ2-2; v_call: TRBV27; d_call: TRBD2; cdr3_nt: TGTGCCAGCAGTCGATTGCTAGCGGCGAGGACCGGGGAGCTGTTTTTT; cdr3_aa: CASSRLLAARTGELFF
clone_size: NA; j_call: TRBJ2-2; v_call: TRBV6-5; d_call: NA; cdr3_nt: TGTGCCAGCAGTTATTCCTACACTAGGGGGACCGGGGAGCTGTTTTTT; cdr3_aa: CASSYSYTRGTGELFF
clone_size: NA; j_call: TRBJ2-3; v_call: TRBV4-1; d_call: TRBD2; cdr3_nt: TGCGCCAGCAGCCACCATAGGACTAGCGACACGCAGTATTTT; cdr3_aa: CASSHHRTSDTQYF
clone_size: NA; j_call: TRBJ2-7; v_call: TRBV30; d_call: NA; cdr3_nt: TGTGCCTGGAGTGGCAGTTCTCGCTACGAGCAGTACTTC; cdr3_aa: CAWSGSSRYEQYF
clone_size: NA; j_call: TRBJ2-1; v_call: TRBV27; d_call: NA; cdr3_nt: TGTGCCAGCAGTTTCGAGCGCCACAATGAGCAGTTCTTC; cdr3_aa: CASSFERHNEQFF
clone_size: once; j_call: TRBJ2-3; v_call: TRBV27; d_call: NA; cdr3_nt: TGTGCCAGCAGTCCCAGGATTTCTTTTGCCACAGATACGCAGTATTTT; cdr3_aa: CASSPRISFATDTQYF
clone_size: NA; j_call: TRBJ2-5; v_call: TRBV5-4; d_call: NA; cdr3_nt: TGTGCCAGCAGGGGGGCTGAAGCCGAGACCCAGTACTTC; cdr3_aa: CASRGAEAETQYF
clone_size: NA; j_call: TRBJ2-7; v_call: TRBV30; d_call: NA; cdr3_nt: TGTGCCTGGGACGACAGAACCCCCTACGAGCAGTACTTC; cdr3_aa: CAWDDRTPYEQYF
clone_size: NA; j_call: TRBJ2-1; v_call: TRBV6-4; d_call: TRBD2; cdr3_nt: TGTGCCAGCAGCCGTCGACTAGCAGCTGATGAGCAGTTCTTC; cdr3_aa: CASSRRLAADEQFF
clone_size: NA; j_call: TRBJ2-3; v_call: TRBV6-4; d_call: NA; cdr3_nt: TGTGCCAGCAGCTCTAGCGAGGGCACAGATACGCAGTATTTT; cdr3_aa: CASSSSEGTDTQYF
clone_size: NA; j_call: TRBJ2-7; v_call: TRBV28; d_call: TRBD2; cdr3_nt: TGTGCCAGCAGCCGCGGACTAGCGGTGTACGAGCAGTACTTC; cdr3_aa: CASSRGLAVYEQYF
clone_size: NA; j_call: TRBJ2-5; v_call: TRBV2; d_call: TRBD2; cdr3_nt: TGTGCCAGCAGTGGGGCTAGCGGGTTACAAGAGACCCAGTACTTC; cdr3_aa: CASSGASGLQETQYF
clone_size: NA; j_call: TRBJ2-7; v_call: TRBV7-9; d_call: NA; cdr3_nt: TGTGCCAGCAGCACCCTCGGACGGACAGTAGACGAGCAGTACTTC; cdr3_aa: CASSTLGRTVDEQYF
clone_size: NA; j_call: TRBJ2-7; v_call: TRBV25-1; d_call: TRBD1; cdr3_nt: TGTGCCAGCAGAAGGACAGGGAGGAACGAGCAGTACTTC; cdr3_aa: CASRRTGRNEQYF
clone_size: few; j_call: TRBJ2-7; v_call: TRBV2; d_call: NA; cdr3_nt: TGTGCCAGCAGTGCCCGGACAGAGACCTCCTACGAGCAGTACTTC; cdr3_aa: CASSARTETSYEQYF
clone_size: NA; j_call: TRBJ1-1; v_call: TRBV7-2; d_call: NA; cdr3_nt: TGTGCCAGCAGCCTCCGGGGGGCGGCCTCCATCGAAGGGAACACTGAAGCTTTCTTT; cdr3_aa: CASSLRGAASIEGNTEAFF
clone_size: once; j_call: TRBJ2-3; v_call: TRBV11-2; d_call: NA; cdr3_nt: TGTGCCAGCAGCTTAGCCAGCGCGGCCAGAGATACGCAGTATTTT; cdr3_aa: CASSLASAARDTQYF
clone_size: once; j_call: TRBJ2-1; v_call: TRBV4-3; d_call: NA; cdr3_nt: TGCGCCAGCAGCCGCTCACTCGGCGGAAATGAGCAGTTCTTC; cdr3_aa: CASSRSLGGNEQFF
clone_size: NA; j_call: TRBJ1-2; v_call: TRBV4-1; d_call: NA; cdr3_nt: TGCGCCAGCAGCCAAGATCCACTCTCGATGGGGGGTCCCCTTTATGGCTACACCTTC; cdr3_aa: CASSQDPLSMGGPLYGYTF
clone_size: NA; j_call: TRBJ2-7; v_call: TRBV5-4; d_call: TRBD2; cdr3_nt: TGTGCCAGCAGCCCGGGGAGGCGGGAGTTCTACGAGCAGTACTTC; cdr3_aa: CASSPGRREFYEQYF
clone_size: NA; j_call: TRBJ1-2; v_call: TRBV5-6; d_call: TRBD1; cdr3_nt: TGTGCCAGCAGCTTAAGGGGTGCGACAGGGGCTAACTATGGCTACACCTTC; cdr3_aa: CASSLRGATGANYGYTF
clone_size: NA; j_call: TRBJ1-1; v_call: TRBV28; d_call: TRBD1; cdr3_nt: TGTGCCAGCAGGCCCGGGACAGGGGACAACACTGAAGCTTTCTTT; cdr3_aa: CASRPGTGDNTEAFF
clone_size: NA; j_call: TRBJ2-1; v_call: TRBV5-1; d_call: NA; cdr3_nt: TGCGCCAGCAGCCCCCCAAGACTATTTTCCTACAATGAGCAGTTCTTC; cdr3_aa: CASSPPRLFSYNEQFF
clone_size: NA; j_call: TRBJ2-7; v_call: TRBV6-5; d_call: NA; cdr3_nt: TGTGCCAGCAGTTACTCGCGGCTCACCGACGAGCAGTACTTC; cdr3_aa: CASSYSRLTDEQYF
clone_size: once; j_call: TRBJ2-7; v_call: TRBV10-1; d_call: TRBD2; cdr3_nt: TGCGCCATCCCTCCTAGCGGGAGGTCGGAGAACCACGAGCAGTACTTC; cdr3_aa: CAIPPSGRSENHEQYF
clone_size: NA; j_call: TRBJ2-7; v_call: TRBV11-2; d_call: TRBD1; cdr3_nt: TGTGCCAGCAGCGCAAACGACAGGGGAACCTACGAGCAGTACTTC; cdr3_aa: CASSANDRGTYEQYF
clone_size: NA; j_call: TRBJ2-7; v_call: TRBV11-3; d_call: TRBD2; cdr3_nt: TGTGCCAGCAGCCACTGGACTAGCGGGAGGGCCTACGAGCAGTACTTC; cdr3_aa: CASSHWTSGRAYEQYF